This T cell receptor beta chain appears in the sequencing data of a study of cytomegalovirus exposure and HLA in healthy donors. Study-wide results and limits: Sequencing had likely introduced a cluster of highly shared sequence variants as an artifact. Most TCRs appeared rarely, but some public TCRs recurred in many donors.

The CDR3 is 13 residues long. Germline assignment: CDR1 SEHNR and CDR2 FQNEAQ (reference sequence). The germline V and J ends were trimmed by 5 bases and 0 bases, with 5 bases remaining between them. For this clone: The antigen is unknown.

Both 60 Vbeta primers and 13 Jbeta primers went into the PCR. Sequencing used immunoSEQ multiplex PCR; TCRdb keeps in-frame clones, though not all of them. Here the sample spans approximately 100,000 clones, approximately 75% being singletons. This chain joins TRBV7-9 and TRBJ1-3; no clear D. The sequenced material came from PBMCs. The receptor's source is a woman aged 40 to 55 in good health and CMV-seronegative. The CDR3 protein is CASSLLSGNTIYF. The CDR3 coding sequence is TGTGCCAGCAGCCTCCTCTCTGGAAACACCATATATTTT. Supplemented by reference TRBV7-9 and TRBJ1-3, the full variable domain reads DTGVSQNPRHKITKRGQNVTFRCDPISEHNRLYWYRQTLGQGPEFLTYFQNEAQLEKSRLLSDRFSAERPKGSFSTLEIQRTEQGDSAMYLCASSLLSGNTIYFGEGSWLTVV.